This passage covers 5 T cell receptor beta chains from one sample sequenced in a study of blood T cell repertoires in COVID-19. Libraries were prepared by immunoSEQ multiplex PCR; TCRdb keeps only in-frame clonotypes and omits some of them. Found here are approximately 120,000 clones, around 85% of them singletons; the top ten hold approximately 3.5%. Sequenced material: peripheral blood. These receptors were collected from a woman at least 80 years old with COVID-19, enrolled during active disease.

The gene calls are TRBV29-1 and TRBJ2-5; TRBD2 might be the D (5 bases). The V gene lost 1 base and the J gene lost 2 bases, with 11 bases spanning the gap. The CDR3 runs 14 residues. CDR1 SQVTM and CDR2 ANQGSEA come from the germline V gene. The chain's CDR3 is CSVEVTGRQETQYF. CDR3 DNA: TGCAGCGTTGAAGTAACGGGGAGACAAGAGACCCAGTACTTC. The variable domain in full, completed from reference TRBV29-1 and TRBJ2-5, reads SAVISQKPSRDICQRGTSLTIQCQVDSQVTMMFWYRQQPGQSLTLIATANQGSEATYESGFVIDKFPISRPNLTFSTLTVSNMSPEDSSIYLCSVEVTGRQETQYFGPGTRLLVL.

The chain uses TRBV7-9 and TRBJ1-5, with a tentative D call TRBD1 (5 bases). The CDR3 contains 13 residues. The germline V gene encodes CDR1 SEHNR and CDR2 FQNEAQ (reference sequence). Trimming left V 5 bases short and J 4 bases short, with 9 bases between. In nucleotides, the CDR3 is TGTGCCAGCAGCAGGGGACTGAATCAGCCCCAGCATTTT. It codes for CASSRGLNQPQHF.

The genes are TRBV29-1 and TRBJ2-2; no definite D call. This CDR3 is 13 amino acids long. Germline CDR1 and CDR2: SQVTM and ANQGSEA. V gave up 5 bases and J gave up 3 bases, with 10 bases separating them. CDR3 residues: CSVFQGDTGELFF. DNA for the CDR3: TGCAGCGTTTTTCAAGGAGACACCGGGGAGCTGTTTTTT.

The V call is TRBV4-1, the J call TRBJ1-1, with D perhaps TRBD1 (5 bases). Germline assignment: CDR1 MGHRA and CDR2 YSYEKL. The V end lost 6 bases, the J end lost 6 bases, and 11 bases lay between the germline ends. The CDR3 length is 12 residues. The CDR3 DNA reads TGCGCCAGCAGGCAGGGAGGGGCTGAAGCTTTCTTT. This translates into CASRQGGAEAFF.

The rearrangement joins TRBV9 to TRBJ1-4; 7 positions match TRBD1. J lost 5 bases, V lost 2 bases, and 6 bases had no gene match. CDR1 is SGDLS and CDR2 is YYNGEE in the germline V gene. This CDR3 is built from 15 residues. DNA of the CDR3: TGTGCCAGCAGCGTGAGCACAGGGGTGAATGAAAAACTGTTTTTT. Protein: CASSVSTGVNEKLFF.